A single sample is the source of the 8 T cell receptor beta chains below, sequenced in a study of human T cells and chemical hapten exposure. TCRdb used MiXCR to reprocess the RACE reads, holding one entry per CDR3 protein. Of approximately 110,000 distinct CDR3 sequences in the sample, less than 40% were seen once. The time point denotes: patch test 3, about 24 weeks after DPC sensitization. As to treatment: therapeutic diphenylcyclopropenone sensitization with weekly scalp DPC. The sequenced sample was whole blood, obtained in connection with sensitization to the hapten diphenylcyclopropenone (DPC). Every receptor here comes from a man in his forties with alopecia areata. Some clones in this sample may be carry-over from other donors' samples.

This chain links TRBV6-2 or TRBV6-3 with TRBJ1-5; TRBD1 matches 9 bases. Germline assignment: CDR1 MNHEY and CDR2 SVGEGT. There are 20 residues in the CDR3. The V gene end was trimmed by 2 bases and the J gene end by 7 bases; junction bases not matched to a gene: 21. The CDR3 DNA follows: TGTGCCAGCAGTTACCCCCTGTCCGTCCGTAGGGACAGGGACCGGCAGCCCCAGCATTTT. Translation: CASSYPLSVRRDRDRQPQHF.

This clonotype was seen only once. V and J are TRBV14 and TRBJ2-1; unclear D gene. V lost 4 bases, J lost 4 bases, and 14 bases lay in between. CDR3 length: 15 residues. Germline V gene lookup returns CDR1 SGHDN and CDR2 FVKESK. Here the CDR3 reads CASSRHSGAYNEQFF. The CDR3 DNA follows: TGTGCCAGCAGCCGTCACTCAGGAGCTTACAATGAGCAGTTCTTC.

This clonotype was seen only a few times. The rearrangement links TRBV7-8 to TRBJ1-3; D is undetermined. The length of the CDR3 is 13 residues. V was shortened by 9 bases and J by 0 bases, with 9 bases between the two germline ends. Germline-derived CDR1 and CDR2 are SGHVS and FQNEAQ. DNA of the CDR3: TGTGCCAGTAAGCAGCCCTCTGGAAACACCATATATTTT. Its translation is CASKQPSGNTIYF.

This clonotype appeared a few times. CDR3 in DNA: TGTGCCAGCAGCCACCATCCGAGACCATCCCCAAAAGACATTCAGTACTTC. Amino acid sequence: CASSHHPRPSPKDIQYF. The chain recombines TRBV21-1 with TRBJ2-4. TRBV21-1 is recorded as a pseudogene. The CDR3 is made up of 17 amino acids.

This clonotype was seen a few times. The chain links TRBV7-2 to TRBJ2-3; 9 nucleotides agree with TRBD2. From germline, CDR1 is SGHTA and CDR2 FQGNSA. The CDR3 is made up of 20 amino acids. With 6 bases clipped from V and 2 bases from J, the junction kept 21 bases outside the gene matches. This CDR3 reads CASSNQLGTSRWRATDTQYF. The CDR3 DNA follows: TGTGCCAGCAGTAATCAACTAGGGACTAGCAGGTGGAGGGCCACAGATACGCAGTATTTT. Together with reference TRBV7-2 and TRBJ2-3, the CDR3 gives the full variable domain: GAGVSQSPSNKVTEKGKDVELRCDPISGHTALYWYRQSLGQGLEFLIYFQGNSAPDKSGLPSDRFSAERTGGSVSTLTIQRTQQEDSAVYLCASSNQLGTSRWRATDTQYFGPGTRLTVL.

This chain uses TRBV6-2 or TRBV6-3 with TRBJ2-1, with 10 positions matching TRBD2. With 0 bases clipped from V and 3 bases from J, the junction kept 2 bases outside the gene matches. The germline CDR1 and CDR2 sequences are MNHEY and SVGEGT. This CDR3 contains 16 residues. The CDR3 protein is CASSYSIAGGYNEQFF. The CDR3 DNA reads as TGTGCCAGCAGTTACTCTATAGCGGGAGGCTACAATGAGCAGTTCTTC.

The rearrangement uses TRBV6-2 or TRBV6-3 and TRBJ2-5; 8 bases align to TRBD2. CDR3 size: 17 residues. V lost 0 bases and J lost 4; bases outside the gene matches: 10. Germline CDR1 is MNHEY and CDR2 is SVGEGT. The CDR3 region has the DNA TGTGCCAGCAGTTACTCGAAGCGGGAGCGCCGTAGAGAGACCCAGTACTTC. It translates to CASSYSKRERRRETQYF.

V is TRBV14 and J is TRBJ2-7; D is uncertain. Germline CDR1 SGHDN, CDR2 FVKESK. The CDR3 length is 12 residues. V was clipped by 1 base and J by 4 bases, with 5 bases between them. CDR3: CASSQVGYEQYF. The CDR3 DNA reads TGTGCCAGCAGCCAAGTCGGGTACGAGCAGTACTTC.